This entry lists 11 T cell receptor beta chains sequenced from one sample in a study of CD8+ T cells in alopecia areata (dated by TCRdb to between 2018 and 2020). The library relied on the immunoSEQ multiplex PCR assay. RNA was extracted from all samples and reverse transcribed into cDNA, which served as template for TCR sequencing. TCRdb's version of the immuneACCESS table is confined to in-frame rearrangements and falls short of the full clone set. An unresolved V gene accounts for under half of the shortfall where checked; the remainder is of unknown origin. This sample lists about 190,000 clones; about 63% were detected once. The biggest ten clones account for about 15% of the sample. The time point label of this sample denotes: baseline before oral tofacitinib. Specimen: CD4+ T cells sorted from blood, collected at week 0. Receptor source: a human donor with alopecia areata.

The chain joins TRBV20-1 to TRBJ1-2; D is uncertain. The CDR3 consists of 10 residues. The germline gives CDR1 DFQATT, CDR2 SNEGSKA (reference sequence). V gave up 6 bases and J gave up 6 bases, with 8 bases separating them. The CDR3, as DNA: TGCAGTGCCGCGGGGAATGGCTACACCTTC. Translation gives CSAAGNGYTF.

This rearrangement joins TRBV7-2 to TRBJ1-5; perhaps TRBD1 as D (5 bases). This CDR3 is built from 16 residues. Trimming shortened V by 0 bases and J by 2 bases, and 11 bases separated the two germline ends. Looked up from germline, CDR1 is SGHTA and CDR2 is FQGNSA. As DNA, the CDR3 is TGTGCCAGCAGCTTAGCCGGGCAGGGCGGCAATCAGCCCCAGCATTTT. This gives the protein CASSLAGQGGNQPQHF.

The chain recombines TRBV5-6 with TRBJ1-1; TRBD1 might be the D (6 bases). Germline CDR1 is SGHDT and CDR2 is YYEEEE. The V gene lost 4 bases and the J gene lost 4 bases, with 14 bases spanning the gap. The CDR3 is 14 amino acids. The CDR3 sequence: CASSNPRGPTEAFF. As DNA, the CDR3 is TGTGCCAGCAGCAACCCGCGGGGGCCCACTGAAGCTTTCTTT.

This clone occurred a few times. The chain joins TRBV29-1 to TRBJ1-5, with 7 nucleotides matching TRBD1. V was clipped by 6 bases and J by 5 bases; unmatched bases: 4. Germline CDR1 is SQVTM and CDR2 is ANQGSEA. CDR3 length equals 12 residues. The CDR3 coding sequence is TGCAGCGTGGGACAGCGAGATCAGCCCCAGCATTTT. As protein: CSVGQRDQPQHF.

The sample holds a few counts of this clone. This chain joins TRBV5-5 and TRBJ1-1, with D perhaps TRBD1 (5 bases). V lost 2 bases and J lost 6, with 11 bases in between. This CDR3 region has 13 residues. From germline, CDR1 is SGHKS and CDR2 YYEKEE (reference sequence). CDR3: CASSLQVGAEAFF. The CDR3 DNA reads TGTGCCAGCAGCTTACAGGTTGGGGCTGAAGCTTTCTTT.

V gene TRBV29-1 combines with J gene TRBJ1-2; D ambiguous. This CDR3 contains 12 residues. The V gene's germline CDR1 is SQVTM and CDR2 ANQGSEA. The germline V and J ends were trimmed by 2 bases and 7 bases, with 11 bases remaining between them. CDR3 in amino acids: CSVEYARSGYTF. In nucleotides, the CDR3 is TGCAGCGTTGAATATGCACGGTCTGGCTACACCTTC.

The V and J genes are TRBV15 and TRBJ1-2; TRBD1 aligns across 11 bases. The CDR3 covers 14 residues. Per the germline V gene, CDR1 is LNHNV and CDR2 is YYDKDF (reference sequence). J gave up 6 bases and V 1 base, and 1 base lay outside the gene matches. For the CDR3, the DNA is TGTGCCACCAGCAGAGGGACAGGGGGCCATGGCTACACCTTC. This translates into CATSRGTGGHGYTF.

The V and J genes are TRBV15 and TRBJ2-5; 7 bases are a match to TRBD1. CDR1 and CDR2 (germline): LNHNV, YYDKDF (reference sequence). J lost 1 base, V lost 0 bases, and 2 bases had no gene match. The CDR3 runs 15 residues. The CDR3 protein is CATSRDGDSQETQYF. The DNA for the CDR3 is TGTGCCACCAGCAGAGATGGGGACAGCCAAGAGACCCAGTACTTC.

This clone was found a few times. J is TRBJ2-3 and V is TRBV5-4; no clear D gene. The CDR3 consists of 12 residues. Germline V CDR1 and CDR2: SGHNT, YYREEE (reference sequence). Trimming shortened V by 4 bases and J by 0 bases, and 3 bases separated the two germline ends. Here the CDR3 reads CASSKSTDTQYF. CDR3 DNA sequence: TGTGCCAGCAGCAAAAGCACAGATACGCAGTATTTT.

This clone was counted a few times. This chain uses TRBV29-1 with TRBJ1-2; 10 bases align to TRBD1. With 4 bases clipped from V and 6 bases from J, the junction kept 11 bases outside the gene matches. From germline, CDR1 is SQVTM and CDR2 ANQGSEA. CDR3 size: 15 residues. Written as DNA, the CDR3 is TGCAGCGTTGCTCGGGGACAGGGGTTTGGAAATGGCTACACCTTC. Translated: CSVARGQGFGNGYTF.

The rearrangement links TRBV30 to TRBJ1-2; D perhaps matches TRBD1 (5 bases). The germline gives CDR1 GTSNPN, CDR2 SVGIG (reference sequence). This CDR3 contains 13 residues. V dropped 5 bases and J dropped 4 bases, with 14 bases sitting between them. The CDR3 DNA sequence: TGTGCCTGGGACGACAGTCCCATCTATGGCTACACCTTC. Translated, it gives CAWDDSPIYGYTF.